Below are 2 T cell receptor beta chains sequenced from a single sample in a study of T cell responses to AZD1222 COVID-19 vaccine (dated by TCRdb to the early 2020s). Sample time point, as interpreted from the label and publication: baseline before first vaccination. Library preparation employed the immunoSEQ multiplex PCR assay. Not all clones reach the TCRdb copy of this immuneACCESS table, which keeps in-frame sequences only. Checked studies attribute under half of the gap to unresolved V genes and leave the rest unexplained. Within this sample are some 86,000 clones, with 60% to 80% of them counted one time only. Together, the top ten hold roughly 21% of the sample. This sample comprised peripheral blood, obtained on day 0 of AZD1222 vaccination. These receptor sequences come from an adult in good health.

The genes are TRBV3-1 (or the pseudogene TRBV3-2) and TRBJ2-3, with D tentatively TRBD2 (7 bases). V dropped 8 bases and J dropped 5 bases, with 17 bases sitting between them. CDR1 is LGHDT and CDR2 is YNNKEL in the germline V gene (reference sequence). The CDR3 sequence is 14 residues long. The CDR3 spells CASGGGPARDTQYF. The CDR3 bases are TGTGCCAGCGGCGGGGGCCCCGCAAGAGATACGCAGTATTTT.

V usage is TRBV10-3 and J usage is TRBJ1-5; possibly TRBD1 for D (5 bases). Germline V gene data show CDR1 as ENHRY and CDR2 as SYGVKD. Trimming shortened V by 8 bases and J by 4 bases, and 12 bases separated the two germline ends. The CDR3 contains 13 residues. The CDR3 DNA reads TGTGCCATCTCACAGGCGGATAATCAGCCCCAGCATTTT. Protein sequence: CAISQADNQPQHF.